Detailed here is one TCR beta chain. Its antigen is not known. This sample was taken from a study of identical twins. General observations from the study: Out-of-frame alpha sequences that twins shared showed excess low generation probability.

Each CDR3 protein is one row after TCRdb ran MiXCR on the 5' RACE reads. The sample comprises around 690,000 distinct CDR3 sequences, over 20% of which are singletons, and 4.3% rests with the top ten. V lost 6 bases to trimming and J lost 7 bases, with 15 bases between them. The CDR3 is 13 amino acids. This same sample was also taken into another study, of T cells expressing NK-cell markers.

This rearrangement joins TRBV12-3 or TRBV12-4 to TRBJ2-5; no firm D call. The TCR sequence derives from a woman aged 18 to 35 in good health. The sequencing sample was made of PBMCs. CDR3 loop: CASRLRSLGTQYF. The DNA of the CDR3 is TGTGCCAGCAGACTCCGGTCGCTCGGGACCCAGTACTTC.